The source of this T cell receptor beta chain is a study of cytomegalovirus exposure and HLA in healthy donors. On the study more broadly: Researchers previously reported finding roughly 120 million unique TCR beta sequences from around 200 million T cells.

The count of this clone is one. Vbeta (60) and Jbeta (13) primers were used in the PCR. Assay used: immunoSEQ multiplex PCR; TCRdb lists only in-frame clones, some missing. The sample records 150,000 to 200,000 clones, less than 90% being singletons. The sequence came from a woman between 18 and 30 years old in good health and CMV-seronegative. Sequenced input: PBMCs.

CDR3 nucleotides: TGTGCCAGCAGCGACCCCGAACAGGGAGGGGATGAAAAACTGTTTTTT. Residues: CASSDPEQGGDEKLFF. The chain joins TRBV7-8 to TRBJ1-4; TRBD1 is a possible D gene (6 bases). With 5 bases removed from V and 6 bases from J, the gap between germline ends came to 19 bases. This CDR3 has 16 amino acids. Germline assignment: CDR1 SGHVS and CDR2 FQNEAQ.